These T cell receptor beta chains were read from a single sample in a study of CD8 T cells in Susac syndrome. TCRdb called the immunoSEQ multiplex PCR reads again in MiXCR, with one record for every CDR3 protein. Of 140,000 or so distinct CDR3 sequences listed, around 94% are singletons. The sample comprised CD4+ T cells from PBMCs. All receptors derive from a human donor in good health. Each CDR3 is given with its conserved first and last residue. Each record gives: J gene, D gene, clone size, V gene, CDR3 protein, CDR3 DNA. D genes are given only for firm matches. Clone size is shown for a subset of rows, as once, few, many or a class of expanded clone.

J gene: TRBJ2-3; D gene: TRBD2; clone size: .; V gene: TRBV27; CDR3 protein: CASSLSGSSTDTQYF; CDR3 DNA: TGTGCCAGCAGCCTCAGCGGGAGTAGCACAGATACGCAGTATTTT
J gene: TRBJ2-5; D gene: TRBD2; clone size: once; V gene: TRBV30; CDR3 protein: CAWSGGGGQETQYF; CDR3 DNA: TGTGCCTGGAGTGGGGGGGGTGGCCAAGAGACCCAGTACTTC
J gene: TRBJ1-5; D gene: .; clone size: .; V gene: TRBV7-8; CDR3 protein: CASSLDRRGSNQPQHF; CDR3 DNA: TGTGCCAGCAGCTTAGACAGGAGGGGTAGCAATCAGCCCCAGCATTTT
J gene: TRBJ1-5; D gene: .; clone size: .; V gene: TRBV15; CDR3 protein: CATSRDRGPQHF; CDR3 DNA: TGTGCCACCAGCAGAGACCGCGGGCCCCAGCATTTT
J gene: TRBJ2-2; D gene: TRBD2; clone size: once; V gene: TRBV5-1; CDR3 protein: CASSLPRGTSGSTNTGELFF; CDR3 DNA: TGCGCCAGCAGCTTGCCCCGGGGGACTAGCGGGAGTACGAACACCGGGGAGCTGTTTTTT
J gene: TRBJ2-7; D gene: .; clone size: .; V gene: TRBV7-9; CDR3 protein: CASSLTRAGEQYF; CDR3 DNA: TGTGCCAGCAGCTTGACCAGGGCCGGGGAGCAGTACTTC
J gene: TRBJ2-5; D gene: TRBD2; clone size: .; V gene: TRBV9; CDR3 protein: CASSVATGLAVQETQYF; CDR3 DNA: TGTGCCAGCAGCGTAGCTACGGGACTAGCGGTCCAAGAGACCCAGTACTTC
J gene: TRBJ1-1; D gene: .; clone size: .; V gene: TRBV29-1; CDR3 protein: CSVPGPLNTEAFF; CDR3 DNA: TGCAGCGTCCCAGGACCCCTTAACACTGAAGCTTTCTTT
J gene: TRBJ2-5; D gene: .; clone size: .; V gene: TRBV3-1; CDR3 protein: CASSQVPLGQETQYF; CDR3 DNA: TGTGCCAGCAGCCAAGTACCCCTAGGTCAAGAGACCCAGTACTTC
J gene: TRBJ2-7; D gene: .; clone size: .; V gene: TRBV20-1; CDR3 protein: CSARRAGGSYEQYF; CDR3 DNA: TGCAGTGCTAGACGGGCGGGTGGCTCCTACGAGCAGTACTTC
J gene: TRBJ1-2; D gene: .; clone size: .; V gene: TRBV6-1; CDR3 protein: CASRKAGTDGYTF; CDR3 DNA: TGTGCCAGCAGAAAAGCGGGCACTGATGGCTACACCTTC
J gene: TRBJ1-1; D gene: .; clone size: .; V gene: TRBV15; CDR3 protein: CATSRWTKAFF; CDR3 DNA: TGTGCCACCAGCCGCTGGACTAAAGCTTTCTTT
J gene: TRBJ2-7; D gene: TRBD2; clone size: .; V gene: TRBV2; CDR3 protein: CASRGDGRSEQYF; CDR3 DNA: TGTGCCAGCAGGGGGGACGGGAGGAGCGAGCAGTACTTC
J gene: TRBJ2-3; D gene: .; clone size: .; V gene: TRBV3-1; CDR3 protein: CASSQTPGGRDTQYF; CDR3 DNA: TGTGCCAGCAGCCAAACTCCTGGGGGGCGAGATACGCAGTATTTT
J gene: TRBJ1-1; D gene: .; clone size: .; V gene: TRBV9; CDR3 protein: CASSSKGGRNTEAFF; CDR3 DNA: TGTGCCAGCAGCTCAAAGGGGGGCAGGAACACTGAAGCTTTCTTT
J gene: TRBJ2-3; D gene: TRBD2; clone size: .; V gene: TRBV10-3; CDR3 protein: CAISEGAGGADTQYF; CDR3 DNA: TGTGCCATCAGTGAGGGGGCGGGAGGCGCAGATACGCAGTATTTT
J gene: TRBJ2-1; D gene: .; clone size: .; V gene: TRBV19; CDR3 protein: CASSIGPARDEQFF; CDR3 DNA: TGTGCCAGTAGTATAGGTCCCGCGCGGGATGAGCAGTTCTTC
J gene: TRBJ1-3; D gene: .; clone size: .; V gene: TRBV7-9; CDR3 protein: CASSPWENTIYF; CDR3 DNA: TGTGCCAGCAGCCCCTGGGAAAACACCATATATTTT
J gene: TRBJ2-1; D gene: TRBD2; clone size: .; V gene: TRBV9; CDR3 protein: CASSTGTRPLNEQFF; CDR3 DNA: TGTGCCAGCAGCACCGGGACTAGACCCCTCAATGAGCAGTTCTTC
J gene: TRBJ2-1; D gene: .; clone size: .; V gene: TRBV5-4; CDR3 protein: CASSPRLVTYNEQFF; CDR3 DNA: TGTGCCAGCAGCCCCCGACTAGTAACCTACAATGAGCAGTTCTTC
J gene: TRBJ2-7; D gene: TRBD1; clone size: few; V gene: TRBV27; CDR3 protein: CASSSLGQGWEQYF; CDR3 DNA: TGTGCCAGCAGTTCCCTGGGACAGGGTTGGGAGCAGTACTTC
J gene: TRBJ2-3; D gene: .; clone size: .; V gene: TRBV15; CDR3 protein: CATSRDWASDTQYF; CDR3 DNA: TGTGCCACCAGCAGAGATTGGGCGTCAGATACGCAGTATTTT
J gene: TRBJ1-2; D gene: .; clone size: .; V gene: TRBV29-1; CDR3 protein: CSVSPASRWGYTF; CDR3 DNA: TGCAGCGTATCCCCTGCTTCTCGGTGGGGCTACACCTTC
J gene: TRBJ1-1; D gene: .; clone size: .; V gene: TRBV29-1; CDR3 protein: CSAAGTMGYTEAFF; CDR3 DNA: TGCAGCGCAGCTGGGACAATGGGGTACACTGAAGCTTTCTTT
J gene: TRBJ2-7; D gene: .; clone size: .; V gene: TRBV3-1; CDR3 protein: CASSQNGNGEQYF; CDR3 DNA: TGTGCCAGCAGCCAAAACGGGAATGGCGAGCAGTACTTC
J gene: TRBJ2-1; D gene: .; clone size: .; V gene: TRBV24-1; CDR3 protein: CATSIAGPSSYNEQFF; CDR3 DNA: TGTGCCACCAGCATAGCCGGACCGAGCTCCTACAATGAGCAGTTCTTC
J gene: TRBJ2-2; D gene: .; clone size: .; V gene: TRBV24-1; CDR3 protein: CATSDLGRTNTGELFF; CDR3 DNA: TGTGCCACCAGTGATTTGGGCAGGACGAACACCGGGGAGCTGTTTTTT
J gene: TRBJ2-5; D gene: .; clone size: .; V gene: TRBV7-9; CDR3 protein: CASSSVFQETQYF; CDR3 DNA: TGTGCCAGCAGTTCCGTCTTCCAAGAGACCCAGTACTTC
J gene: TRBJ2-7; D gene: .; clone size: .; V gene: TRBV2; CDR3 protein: CASRLGALGEQYF; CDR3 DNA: TGTGCCAGCAGACTCGGGGCGTTGGGGGAGCAGTACTTC
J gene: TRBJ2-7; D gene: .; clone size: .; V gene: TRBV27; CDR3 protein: CASSLMQGPSYEQYF; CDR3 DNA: TGTGCCAGCAGTTTAATGCAGGGACCCTCCTACGAGCAGTACTTC
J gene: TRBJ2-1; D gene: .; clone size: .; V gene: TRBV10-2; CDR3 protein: CASNPTGEGYNEQFF; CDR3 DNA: TGCGCCAGCAACCCAACAGGGGAGGGGTACAATGAGCAGTTCTTC
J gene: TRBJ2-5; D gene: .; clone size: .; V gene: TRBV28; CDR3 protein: CASSLPAPETQYF; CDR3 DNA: TGTGCCAGCAGTTTACCGGCGCCGGAGACCCAGTACTTC
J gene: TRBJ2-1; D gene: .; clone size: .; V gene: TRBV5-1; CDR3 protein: CASSPEGYEQFF; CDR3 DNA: TGCGCCAGCAGCCCGGAGGGGTACGAGCAGTTCTTC
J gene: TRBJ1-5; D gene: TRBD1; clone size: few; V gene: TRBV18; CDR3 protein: CASSSGTGDNQPQHF; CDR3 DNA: TGTGCCAGCTCATCCGGGACAGGCGACAATCAGCCCCAGCATTTT
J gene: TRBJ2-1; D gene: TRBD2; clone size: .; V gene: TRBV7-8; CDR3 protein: CASSFRTSGYNEQFF; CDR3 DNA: TGTGCCAGCAGCTTTAGGACTAGCGGTTACAATGAGCAGTTCTTC
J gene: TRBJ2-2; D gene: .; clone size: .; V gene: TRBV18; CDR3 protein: CATFGENTGELFF; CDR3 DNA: TGTGCCACCTTCGGGGAGAACACCGGGGAGCTGTTTTTT
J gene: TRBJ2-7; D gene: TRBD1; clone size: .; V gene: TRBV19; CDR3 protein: CASSTGTGPYEQYF; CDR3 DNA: TGTGCCAGTAGTACGGGGACAGGGCCCTACGAGCAGTACTTC
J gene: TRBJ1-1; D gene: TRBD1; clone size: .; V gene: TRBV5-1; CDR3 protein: CASSPVQGAMPEAFF; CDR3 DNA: TGCGCCAGCAGCCCGGTCCAGGGGGCGATGCCTGAAGCTTTCTTT
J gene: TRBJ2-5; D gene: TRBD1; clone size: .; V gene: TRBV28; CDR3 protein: CASSSGGEETQYF; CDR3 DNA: TGTGCCAGCAGTTCAGGGGGCGAAGAGACCCAGTACTTC
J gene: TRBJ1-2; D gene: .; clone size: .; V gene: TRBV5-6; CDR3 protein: CASSLEQVNYGYTF; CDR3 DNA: TGTGCCAGCAGCTTGGAACAGGTTAACTATGGCTACACCTTC
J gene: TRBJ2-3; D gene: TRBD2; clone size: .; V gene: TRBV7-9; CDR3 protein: CASSPTGLARTDTQYF; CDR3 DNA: TGTGCCAGCAGCCCGACGGGACTAGCGCGCACAGATACGCAGTATTTT
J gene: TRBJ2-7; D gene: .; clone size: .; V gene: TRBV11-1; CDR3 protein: CASSLHSQQGWSYEQYF; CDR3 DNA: TGTGCCAGCAGCTTACACTCCCAACAGGGATGGTCATACGAGCAGTACTTC
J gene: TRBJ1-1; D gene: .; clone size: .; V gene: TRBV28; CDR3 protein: CASSLRVTEAFF; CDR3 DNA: TGTGCCAGCAGCCTAAGGGTCACTGAAGCTTTCTTT
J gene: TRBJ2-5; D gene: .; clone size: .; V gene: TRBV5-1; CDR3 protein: CASSLIADTWETQYF; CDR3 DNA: TGCGCCAGCAGCCTAATCGCGGACACCTGGGAGACCCAGTACTTC
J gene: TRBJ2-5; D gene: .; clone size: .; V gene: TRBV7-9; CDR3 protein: CASSFGGMTETQYF; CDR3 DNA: TGTGCCAGCAGCTTCGGTGGGATGACGGAGACCCAGTACTTC
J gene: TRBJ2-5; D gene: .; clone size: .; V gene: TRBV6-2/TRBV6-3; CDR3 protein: CASSSTGNQETQYF; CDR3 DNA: TGTGCCAGCAGTTCCACCGGCAACCAAGAGACCCAGTACTTC
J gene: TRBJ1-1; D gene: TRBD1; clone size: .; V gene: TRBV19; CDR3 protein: CASMWTGRVNTEAFF; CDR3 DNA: TGTGCCAGTATGTGGACAGGGCGGGTGAACACTGAAGCTTTCTTT
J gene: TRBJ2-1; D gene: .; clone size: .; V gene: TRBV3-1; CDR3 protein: CASSQGVGLGLNEQFF; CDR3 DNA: TGTGCCAGCAGCCAAGGGGTGGGATTGGGGTTGAATGAGCAGTTCTTC
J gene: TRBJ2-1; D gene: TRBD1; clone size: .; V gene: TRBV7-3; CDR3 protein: CASSPTGDPSYNEQFF; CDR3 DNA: TGTGCCAGCAGCCCCACAGGGGACCCCTCCTACAATGAGCAGTTCTTC